What follows are 19 T cell receptor beta chains derived from one specimen sequenced in a study of long-term antiretroviral therapy in people with HIV. An immunoSEQ assay, version v3.0, was performed at survey level. The method was immunoSEQ multiplex PCR; TCRdb's version includes in-frame clones alone and lacks a portion of them. The table shows 30,000 to 35,000 clones, with 65% to 80% occurring only once. The source material was unsorted PBMCs, sampled 3 years after starting antiretroviral therapy. The receptor source for this set is a man in his fifties with HIV.

V and J are TRBV5-6 and TRBJ2-1, with 12 positions matching TRBD2. The CDR3 spans 13 residues. Germline V gene sequence: CDR1 SGHDT, CDR2 YYEEEE. V shed 5 bases and J 8 bases; nucleotides not matched to a gene: 2. The CDR3 loop is CASRLAGGDEQFF. CDR3 coding DNA: TGTGCCAGCAGGCTAGCGGGGGGGGATGAGCAGTTCTTC.

CDR3 coding DNA: TGCGCCAGCAGCTTTTATGGGGCTAGCCCCACCCAGTACTTC. Translating it yields CASSFYGASPTQYF. The chain has TRBV5-1 and TRBJ2-5; the D gene could be TRBD1 or TRBD2 (5 bases each). Per germline, CDR1 SGHRS and CDR2 YFSETQ. The CDR3 is made up of 14 amino acids. V shed 2 bases and J shed 8 bases, with 16 bases lying between them.

This clone has more than one count but fewer than ten. The chain recombines TRBV7-2 with TRBJ2-1; 9 nucleotides match TRBD2. The CDR3 length is 15 residues. Germline CDR1 and CDR2: SGHTA and FQGNSA. J gave up 2 bases and V 5 bases, and 4 bases lay outside the gene matches. As DNA, the CDR3 is TGTGCCAGCAGCCGACTAGCGGCCCCCTACAATGAGCAGTTCTTC. Translated: CASSRLAAPYNEQFF.

The chain recombines TRBV7-2 with TRBJ2-7, with 7 bases aligning to TRBD2. The CDR3 has 13 amino acids. The germline V gene encodes CDR1 SGHTA and CDR2 FQGNSA. J gave up 2 bases and V 7 bases, and 5 bases lay outside the gene matches. In nucleotides, the CDR3 is TGTGCCAGCAATTGGGGGGGGGCCTACGAGCAGTACTTC. This encodes CASNWGGAYEQYF.

The rearrangement joins TRBV6-5 to TRBJ1-1; TRBD1 is a possible D gene (6 bases). This CDR3 has 13 amino acids. CDR1 is MNHEY, CDR2 SVGAGI, per germline. With 0 bases removed from V and 7 bases from J, the gap between germline ends came to 9 bases. For the CDR3, the DNA is TGTGCCAGCAGTTACTCGAGGGGGATTGAAGCTTTCTTT. Protein sequence: CASSYSRGIEAFF.

The chain recombines TRBV21-1 with TRBJ2-6; the D call in the table, TRBD1, was not verified against the DNA. TRBV21-1 is designated a pseudogene. CDR3 length: 19 residues. The CDR3 sequence is CASSKKTGGGYRGANVLTF. CDR3 bases: TGTGCCAGCAGCAAGAAAACAGGGGGGGGCTATCGTGGGGCCAACGTCCTGACTTTC.

V and J are TRBV5-1 and TRBJ2-2, with 7 positions matching TRBD1. The trim removed 1 base at V and 5 bases at J, leaving 8 bases unmatched. This CDR3 has 16 amino acids. CDR1 SGHRS and CDR2 YFSETQ come from the germline V gene. Here the CDR3 DNA reads TGCGCCAGCAGCTTGTTGCTACAGGGGAATACCGGGGAGCTGTTTTTT. It is translated as CASSLLLQGNTGELFF.

The CDR3 nucleotides are TGCAGCGTTACTACAGGGGGCAATCAGCCCCAGCATTTT. It translates to CSVTTGGNQPQHF. The chain recombines TRBV29-1 with TRBJ1-5; TRBD1 agrees at 7 bases. CDR3 size: 13 residues. The ends lost 5 bases at V and 2 bases at J; junction bases unmatched: 3. In germline, CDR1 is SQVTM, CDR2 ANQGSEA. The whole variable domain, remainder taken from reference TRBV29-1 and TRBJ1-5, is SAVISQKPSRDICQRGTSLTIQCQVDSQVTMMFWYRQQPGQSLTLIATANQGSEATYESGFVIDKFPISRPNLTFSTLTVSNMSPEDSSIYLCSVTTGGNQPQHFGDGTRLSIL.

This chain joins TRBV2 and TRBJ1-1; no clear D. CDR3 size: 14 residues. Trimming took off 7 bases at V and 1 base at J, with 13 bases between the two ends. Germline assignment: CDR1 SNHLY and CDR2 FYNNEI. CDR3 nucleotide sequence: TGTGCCAGCACCGAAAGGGTCGGGAACACTGAAGCTTTCTTT. Translated, it gives CASTERVGNTEAFF.

The rearrangement links TRBV15 to TRBJ2-5; 7 nucleotides align to TRBD2. From germline, CDR1 is LNHNV and CDR2 YYDKDF (reference sequence). CDR3 size: 13 residues. V was clipped by 0 bases and J by 14 bases; unmatched bases: 9. CDR3 amino acids: CATSRDLEREVYF. The CDR3 coding sequence is TGTGCCACCAGCAGAGATCTCGAGCGGGAAGTTTACTTC.

The chain carries TRBV6-5 and TRBJ1-2, with 7 nucleotides matching TRBD1. This CDR3 has 14 amino acids. Germline V gene data show CDR1 as MNHEY and CDR2 as SVGAGI. V lost 2 bases and J lost 4; bases outside the gene matches: 4. In DNA, the CDR3 is TGTGCCAGCAGTTACGGGGGACAGCCCTATGGCTACACCTTC. It specifies CASSYGGQPYGYTF.

The V gene is TRBV13, the J gene TRBJ2-5, with D uncertain. Trimming removed 1 base from V and 5 bases from J, with 8 bases in between. Germline V gives CDR1 PRHDT, CDR2 FYEKMQ (reference sequence). The CDR3 extends over 13 amino acids. The CDR3 reads CASSLEVEETQYF. CDR3 nucleotides: TGTGCCAGCAGCTTAGAAGTGGAGGAGACCCAGTACTTC.

This chain connects TRBV4-2 to TRBJ1-6; D might be TRBD1 (5 bases). Germline V gene lookup returns CDR1 LGHNA and CDR2 YNFKEQ. V lost 1 base to trimming and J lost 4 bases, with 11 bases between them. The CDR3 sequence is 16 residues long. As DNA, the CDR3 is TGTGCCAGCAGCCAAGGTGGGGCCGATTATAATTCACCCCTCCACTTT. Its translation: CASSQGGADYNSPLHF.

The chain uses TRBV5-8 and TRBJ1-6; the match to TRBD1 covers 9 bases. The CDR3 length is 17 residues. Germline trimming cut 0 bases from V and 3 bases from J; bases unmatched to any gene: 4. In germline, CDR1 is SGHTS, CDR2 YDEGEE. The CDR3 DNA reads TGTGCCAGCAGCTTGGCACAGGGGGCAGTCTATAATTCACCCCTCCACTTT. Protein: CASSLAQGAVYNSPLHF.

This sequence joins TRBV19 and TRBJ2-1; 7 bases are shared with TRBD1. Germline CDR1 reads LNHDA; CDR2 reads SQIVND (reference sequence). The CDR3 consists of 16 residues. The J segment lost 5 bases and the V segment lost 5 bases, leaving 12 bases of the junction unmatched. For the CDR3, the DNA is TGTGCCAGTAGTTCCATATACGCTACAGGGGACAATGAGCAGTTCTTC. It codes for CASSSIYATGDNEQFF.

This rearrangement joins TRBV7-8 to TRBJ2-7; no clear D gene. The V end was cut by 1 base, the J end by 6 bases, with 13 bases between. The CDR3 is 14 amino acids. From germline, CDR1 is SGHVS and CDR2 FQNEAQ. The CDR3 is CASSLGATPGEQYF. CDR3 nucleotide sequence: TGTGCCAGCAGCTTAGGAGCTACCCCCGGCGAGCAGTACTTC.

The CDR3 sequence: CASSFGNQPQHF. The DNA of the CDR3 is TGTGCCAGCAGCTTTGGGAATCAGCCCCAGCATTTT. The chain is built from TRBV7-2 and TRBJ1-5, with D hard to call. The CDR3 loop spans 12 amino acids. Trimming stripped 3 bases from V and 4 bases from J, with 4 bases between. Germline V gene data show CDR1 as SGHTA and CDR2 as FQGNSA. Variable domain in full (rest from reference TRBV7-2 and TRBJ1-5): GAGVSQSPSNKVTEKGKDVELRCDPISGHTALYWYRQSLGQGLEFLIYFQGNSAPDKSGLPSDRFSAERTGGSVSTLTIQRTQQEDSAVYLCASSFGNQPQHFGDGTRLSIL.

The chain is built from TRBV7-2 and TRBJ2-5; 15 nucleotides agree with TRBD2. Trimming removed 0 bases from V and 7 bases from J; junction bases left unmatched: 3. This CDR3 comprises 16 residues. Germline V gives CDR1 SGHTA, CDR2 FQGNSA. DNA of the CDR3: TGTGCCAGCAGCTTAGCGGGACTAGCGGGGGGCGGGACCCAGTACTTC. Its translation: CASSLAGLAGGGTQYF.

The V gene is TRBV15, the J gene TRBJ2-2; 7 nucleotides agree with TRBD2. Germline CDR1 is LNHNV and CDR2 is YYDKDF (reference sequence). The CDR3 runs 16 residues. Unmatched junction bases numbered 6, after V lost 1 base and J lost 4 bases. The chain's CDR3 is CATSRGLGGGTGELFF. The DNA for the CDR3 is TGTGCCACCAGCAGAGGCCTGGGGGGGGGCACCGGGGAGCTGTTTTTT.